Sequencing of this T cell receptor (beta chain) was carried out in a study of blood T cell repertoires in COVID-19. Study at large: Spain, Italy and the United States supplied samples that represented acute and convalescent COVID-19. PBMCs, B-cell-depleted T cells, or T cells provided the cDNA or gDNA that made up the material.

In the study's own analysis: Reference gene primer amplification gave estimated nucleated cell counts. Sequencing was performed with immunoSEQ multiplex PCR; in TCRdb, only in-frame clones are kept and a portion is missing. The V and J calls and clone size were taken over from that table, and D and trimming were inferred from the DNA. The sample holds roughly 73,000 clones, 70% to 80% seen once. V lost 5 bases, J lost 5 bases, and 8 bases stayed unmatched. CDR1 SGHVS and CDR2 FNYEAQ come from the germline V gene. The CDR3 runs 15 residues. The receptor was derived from a man aged 65 to 85 with acute or convalescent COVID-19. The gene calls are TRBV7-6 and TRBJ2-3; 9 positions match TRBD2. The sequencing sample was made of peripheral blood. CDR3 residues: CASSPLTSGKDTQYF. The CDR3 DNA reads TGTGCCAGCAGCCCATTGACTAGCGGAAAAGATACGCAGTATTTT.